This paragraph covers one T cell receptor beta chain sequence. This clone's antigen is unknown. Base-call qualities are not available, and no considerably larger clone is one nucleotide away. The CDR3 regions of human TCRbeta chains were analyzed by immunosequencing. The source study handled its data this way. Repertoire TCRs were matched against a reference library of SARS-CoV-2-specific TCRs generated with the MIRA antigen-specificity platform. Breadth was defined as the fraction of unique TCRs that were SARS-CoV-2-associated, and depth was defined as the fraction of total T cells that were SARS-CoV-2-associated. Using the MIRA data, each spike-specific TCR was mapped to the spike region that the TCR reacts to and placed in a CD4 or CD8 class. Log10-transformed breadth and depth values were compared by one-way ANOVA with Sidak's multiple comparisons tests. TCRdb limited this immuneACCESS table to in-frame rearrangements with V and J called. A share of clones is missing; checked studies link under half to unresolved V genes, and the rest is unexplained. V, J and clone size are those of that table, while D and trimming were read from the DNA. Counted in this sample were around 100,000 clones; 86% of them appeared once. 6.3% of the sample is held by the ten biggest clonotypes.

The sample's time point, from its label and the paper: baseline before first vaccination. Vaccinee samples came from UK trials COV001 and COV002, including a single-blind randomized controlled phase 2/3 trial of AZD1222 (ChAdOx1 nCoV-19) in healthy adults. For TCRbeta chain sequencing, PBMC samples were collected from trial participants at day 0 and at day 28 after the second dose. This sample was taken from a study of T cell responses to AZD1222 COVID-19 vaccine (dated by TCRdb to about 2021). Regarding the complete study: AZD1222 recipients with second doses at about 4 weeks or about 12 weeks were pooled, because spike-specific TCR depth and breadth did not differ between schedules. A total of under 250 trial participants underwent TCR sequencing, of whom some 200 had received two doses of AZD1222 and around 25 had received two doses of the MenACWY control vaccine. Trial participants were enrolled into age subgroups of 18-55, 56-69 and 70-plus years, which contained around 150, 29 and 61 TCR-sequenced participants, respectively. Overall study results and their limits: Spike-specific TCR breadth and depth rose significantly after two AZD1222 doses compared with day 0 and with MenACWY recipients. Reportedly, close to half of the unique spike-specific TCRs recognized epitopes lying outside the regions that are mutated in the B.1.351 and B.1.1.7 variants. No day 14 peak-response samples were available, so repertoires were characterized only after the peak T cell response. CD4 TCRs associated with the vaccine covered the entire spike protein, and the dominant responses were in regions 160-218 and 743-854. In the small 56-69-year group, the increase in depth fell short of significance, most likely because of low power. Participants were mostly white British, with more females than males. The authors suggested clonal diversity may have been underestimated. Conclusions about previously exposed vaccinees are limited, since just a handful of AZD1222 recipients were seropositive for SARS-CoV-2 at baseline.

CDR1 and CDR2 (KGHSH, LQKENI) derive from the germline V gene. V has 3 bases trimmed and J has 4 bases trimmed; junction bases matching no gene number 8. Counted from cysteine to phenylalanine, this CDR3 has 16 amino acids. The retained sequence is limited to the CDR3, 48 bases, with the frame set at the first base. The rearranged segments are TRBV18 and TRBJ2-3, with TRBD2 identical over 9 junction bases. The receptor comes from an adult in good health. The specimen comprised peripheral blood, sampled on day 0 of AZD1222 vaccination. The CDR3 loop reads CASSPTLAGAPDTQYF. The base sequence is TGTGCCAGCTCACCGACCTTAGCGGGAGCACCAGATACGCAGTATTTT.